The 29 T cell receptor beta chains below all came from one sample that was sequenced in a study of T cell responses to AZD1222 COVID-19 vaccine. TCRdb's copy holds only in-frame clones and misses some; the assay was immunoSEQ multiplex PCR. This table has some 140,000 clones, 92% appearing once. Sequencing used peripheral blood, obtained on day 0 of AZD1222 vaccination. These receptors were obtained from an adult in good health.

The chain joins TRBV15 to TRBJ2-2, with TRBD2 identical over 8 bases. Losses at the gene ends were 0 bases for V and 6 bases for J; bases not matched to a gene: 9. This CDR3 has 17 amino acids. CDR1 and CDR2 (germline): LNHNV, YYDKDF (reference sequence). Written as DNA, the CDR3 is TGTGCCACCAGCAGAGATTGGGGGACTAGTTCCCCCGGGGAGCTGTTTTTT. It yields the protein CATSRDWGTSSPGELFF.

The chain has TRBV19 and TRBJ2-5, with 14 bases matching TRBD2. The CDR3 has 16 amino acids. Unmatched junction bases numbered 12, after V lost 8 bases and J lost 7 bases. CDR1 LNHDA and CDR2 SQIVND come from the germline V gene (reference sequence). The CDR3: CASARGLAGAVGTQYF. The DNA of the CDR3 is TGTGCCAGTGCGAGGGGACTAGCGGGGGCCGTAGGGACCCAGTACTTC.

The CDR3 DNA reads as TGTGCCAGTAGTGAGACGGGTCGGCCCCAGCATTTT. Encoded protein: CASSETGRPQHF. The V call is TRBV19, the J call TRBJ1-5; no clear D gene. The germline CDR1 and CDR2 sequences are LNHDA and SQIVND (reference sequence). Trimming took off 5 bases at V and 9 bases at J, with 11 bases between the two ends. This CDR3 comprises 12 residues.

V usage is TRBV11-2 and J usage is TRBJ2-2; unclear D gene. Germline-derived CDR1 and CDR2 are SGHAT and FQNNGV. Trimming cost V 6 bases and J 0 bases, with 11 bases left between them. This CDR3 spans 15 amino acids. CDR3 sequence reads: CASSQRPANTGELFF. As DNA, the CDR3 is TGTGCCAGCAGTCAACGTCCAGCGAACACCGGGGAGCTGTTTTTT.

CDR3 DNA sequence: TGTGCCAGCAGCCCCTGGGGGGGGATGGGGAACACCATATATTTT. Translation gives CASSPWGGMGNTIYF. The V gene is TRBV7-2, the J gene TRBJ1-3; tentatively, D is TRBD1 (5 bases). Germline V gives CDR1 SGHTA, CDR2 FQGNSA. CDR3 length: 15 residues. Trimming removed 5 bases at V and 7 bases at J, with 18 bases between.

This chain links TRBV6-2 or TRBV6-3 with TRBJ1-6, with D tentatively TRBD1 (5 bases). The CDR3 consists of 14 residues. Germline CDR1 is MNHEY and CDR2 is SVGEGT. The V end was cut by 6 bases, the J end by 8 bases, with 14 bases between. The CDR3 sequence: CASSPSGGYSPLHF. The CDR3 coding sequence is TGTGCCAGCAGCCCCTCCGGGGGGTATTCACCCCTCCACTTT.

The chain employs TRBV9 and TRBJ2-2; no definite D call. Trimming removed 3 bases at V and 0 bases at J, with 15 bases between. The CDR3 is made up of 17 amino acids. In germline, CDR1 is SGDLS, CDR2 YYNGEE. DNA for the CDR3: TGTGCCAGCAGCGAACCCCGCACAACAACGAACACCGGGGAGCTGTTTTTT. This encodes CASSEPRTTTNTGELFF.

The V gene is TRBV9, the J gene TRBJ2-5, with 7 bases that match TRBD2. The CDR3 length is 15 residues. Per germline, CDR1 SGDLS and CDR2 YYNGEE. Trimming removed 3 bases from V and 5 bases from J; junction bases left unmatched: 10. DNA for the CDR3: TGTGCCAGCAGCGGAACGGGGGGTTCATGGGAGACCCAGTACTTC. The encoded protein is CASSGTGGSWETQYF.

This clone was observed a few times. V gene TRBV5-6 combines with J gene TRBJ2-7; TRBD1 might be the D (6 bases). Trimming removed 6 bases at V and 0 bases at J, with 13 bases between. CDR3 length: 14 residues. CDR1 and CDR2 (germline): SGHDT, YYEEEE. The CDR3 here is CASNIQGLSYEQYF. CDR3 nucleotides: TGTGCCAGCAACATACAGGGTCTCTCCTACGAGCAGTACTTC.

This clone came up once. The CDR3 coding sequence is TGTGCCAGCAGCCCTACAGGGTCCCTCGGACGACTCCAAGAGACCCAGTACTTC. Its protein product is CASSPTGSLGRLQETQYF. This chain links TRBV13 with TRBJ2-5; D might be TRBD1 (6 bases). The CDR3 covers 18 residues. Germline values: CDR1 PRHDT, CDR2 FYEKMQ (reference sequence). Trimming stripped 5 bases from V and 1 base from J, with 23 bases between.

The rearrangement links TRBV7-9 to TRBJ1-5, with D uncertain. This CDR3 comprises 12 residues. From germline, CDR1 is SEHNR and CDR2 FQNEAQ (reference sequence). The ends were cut back, 2 bases at V and 6 bases at J, with 5 bases in the middle. CDR3 sequence reads: CASSLWGQPQHF. DNA of the CDR3: TGTGCCAGCAGCTTATGGGGTCAGCCCCAGCATTTT.

The chain employs TRBV10-3 and TRBJ2-7; D gene uncertain. V lost 4 bases and J lost 0, with 7 bases in between. Germline CDR1 ENHRY, CDR2 SYGVKD. CDR3 length: 13 amino acids. CDR3 protein: CAISGTTSYEQYF. CDR3 DNA: TGTGCCATCAGTGGAACTACCTCCTACGAGCAGTACTTC.

The genes are TRBV29-1 and TRBJ2-7; tentatively, D is TRBD1 (6 bases). This CDR3 has 14 amino acids. Trimming cost V 3 bases and J 4 bases, with 16 bases left between them. CDR1 is SQVTM, CDR2 ANQGSEA, per germline. The CDR3 region has the DNA TGCAGCGTTGAGATTAGGGGGAGCAGTTACGAGCAGTACTTC. This encodes CSVEIRGSSYEQYF.

This chain links TRBV5-3 with TRBJ2-2; 10 positions agree with TRBD1. TRBV5-3 falls under the ORF class, with uncertain function. V shed 4 bases and J 4 bases; nucleotides not matched to a gene: 7. This CDR3 is 16 amino acids long. Here the CDR3 reads CARSPRTGGFTGELFF. CDR3 DNA: TGTGCCAGAAGCCCCCGGACAGGGGGATTCACCGGGGAGCTGTTTTTT.

The gene calls are TRBV4-3 and TRBJ1-2, with 8 bases fitting TRBD1. The germline gives CDR1 LGHNA, CDR2 YSLEER. CDR3 length: 15 residues. V shed 0 bases, J shed 3 bases, and the junction held 3 bases outside the gene matches. The CDR3 loop reads CASSQETGGHYGYTF. The CDR3, as DNA: TGCGCCAGCAGCCAAGAAACAGGGGGTCACTATGGCTACACCTTC.

Written as DNA, the CDR3 is TGTGCCAGCAGTTTATCGGCCAGGTCGGGTGGCTACACCTTC. Translated: CASSLSARSGGYTF. The chain is built from TRBV27 and TRBJ1-2; D gene unclear. Germline-derived CDR1 and CDR2 are MNHEY and SMNVEV (reference sequence). V was cut by 0 bases and J by 7 bases, with 12 bases left in between. The CDR3 contains 14 residues.

V and J are TRBV4-2 and TRBJ1-5; D gene unclear. The CDR3 runs 18 residues. Germline V CDR1 and CDR2: LGHNA, YNFKEQ. The V end was cut by 0 bases, the J end by 2 bases, with 17 bases between. This CDR3 is CASSQEVGTVVGNQPQHF. The CDR3 coding sequence is TGTGCCAGCAGCCAAGAGGTTGGAACAGTGGTCGGCAATCAGCCCCAGCATTTT.

The V and J genes are TRBV24-1 and TRBJ1-4; 10 bases are shared with TRBD1. With 4 bases clipped from V and 5 bases from J, the junction kept 3 bases outside the gene matches. In germline, CDR1 is KGHDR, CDR2 SFDVKD. The CDR3 has 15 amino acids. This CDR3 is CATSDRGQGNEKLFF. DNA of the CDR3: TGTGCCACCAGTGACCGGGGACAGGGGAATGAAAAACTGTTTTTT.

The CDR3 DNA sequence: TGTGCCAATTTAGCGGGGCCAAGCACAGATACGCAGTATTTT. It yields the protein CANLAGPSTDTQYF. This chain connects TRBV2 to TRBJ2-3; TRBD2 matches 8 bases. The trim removed 10 bases at V and 0 bases at J, leaving 6 bases unmatched. CDR1 SNHLY and CDR2 FYNNEI come from the germline V gene. The length of the CDR3 is 14 residues.

The table lists this clone with a count of one. The V call is TRBV7-9, the J call TRBJ1-2; 11 positions match TRBD1. Germline lookup yields CDR1 SEHNR and CDR2 FQNEAQ (reference sequence). The CDR3 extends over 18 amino acids. Trimming took 4 bases from V and 3 from J; bases not matched to a gene: 13. The CDR3 sequence: CASSSRPDRGRVYYGYTF. CDR3 nucleotide sequence: TGTGCCAGCAGCTCCAGACCGGACAGGGGGCGCGTGTACTATGGCTACACCTTC.

The chain uses TRBV10-3 and TRBJ2-2; 9 nucleotides match TRBD1. CDR3 size: 14 residues. CDR1 and CDR2 from the germline V gene are ENHRY and SYGVKD. J was trimmed by 4 bases and V by 10 bases; bases with no gene match: 7. CDR3 sequence (DNA): TGTGCCACCTGGGACAGGGCTACCACCGGGGAGCTGTTTTTT. This gives the protein CATWDRATTGELFF.

The chain has TRBV2 and TRBJ1-4; the D is unclear. Germline V gene data show CDR1 as SNHLY and CDR2 as FYNNEI. The CDR3 spans 15 residues. Trimming left V 6 bases short and J 0 bases short, with 11 bases between. The DNA of the CDR3 is TGTGCCAGCAGAGGCGGACGGTCAACTAATGAAAAACTGTTTTTT. Protein: CASRGGRSTNEKLFF. The full variable domain, its missing parts supplied by reference TRBV2 and TRBJ1-4, is EPEVTQTPSHQVTQMGQEVILRCVPISNHLYFYWYRQILGQKVEFLVSFYNNEISEKSEIFDDQFSVERPDGSNFTLKIRSTKLEDSAMYFCASRGGRSTNEKLFFGSGTQLSVL.

The chain joins TRBV4-1 to TRBJ2-3; D call uncertain. V was trimmed by 2 bases and J by 0 bases, leaving 9 bases between them. The germline V gene has CDR1 MGHRA and CDR2 YSYEKL. The length of the CDR3 is 15 residues. The CDR3 DNA reads as TGCGCCAGCAGCCAACGGGCAGTCAGCACAGATACGCAGTATTTT. Translation: CASSQRAVSTDTQYF.

The chain has TRBV18 and TRBJ1-5, with 8 bases lining up with TRBD1. Per germline, CDR1 KGHSH and CDR2 LQKENI. V lost 3 bases and J lost 7; bases outside the gene matches: 5. The CDR3 covers 14 residues. The CDR3 sequence: CASSPDRGGQPQHF. CDR3 nucleotides: TGTGCCAGCTCACCTGACAGGGGAGGCCAGCCCCAGCATTTT.

This chain connects TRBV30 to TRBJ2-2; D tentatively fits TRBD1 or TRBD2 (6 bases each). CDR1 and CDR2 from the germline V gene are GTSNPN and SVGIG (reference sequence). V lost 3 bases to trimming and J lost 3 bases, with 11 bases between them. This CDR3 comprises 14 residues. CDR3 loop: CAWSSGGYTGELFF. The CDR3 DNA reads TGTGCCTGGAGCTCCGGGGGCTACACCGGGGAGCTGTTTTTT.

The rearrangement links TRBV7-2 to TRBJ1-3; unclear D gene. Trimming left V 5 bases short and J 0 bases short, with 8 bases between. Germline CDR1 reads SGHTA; CDR2 reads FQGNSA. The CDR3 length is 14 residues. CDR3 nucleotide sequence: TGTGCCAGCAGCGACGGGAGCTCTGGAAACACCATATATTTT. Encoded protein: CASSDGSSGNTIYF.

The chain links TRBV10-2 to TRBJ2-2; 7 nucleotides agree with TRBD1. This CDR3 spans 13 amino acids. From germline, CDR1 is WSHSY and CDR2 SAAADI. The V segment lost 4 bases and the J segment 6 bases; nucleotides outside the gene matches: 2. This CDR3 is CASSGTGAGELFF. Here the CDR3 DNA reads TGCGCCAGCAGTGGCACAGGGGCCGGGGAGCTGTTTTTT.

V gene TRBV19 combines with J gene TRBJ2-5, with 13 bases lining up with TRBD2. Trimming removed 7 bases from V and 1 base from J; junction bases left unmatched: 6. Per the germline V gene, CDR1 is LNHDA and CDR2 is SQIVND (reference sequence). The CDR3 covers 16 residues. The CDR3 here is CASTRLAGGPQETQYF. CDR3 coding DNA: TGTGCCAGTACGAGACTAGCGGGGGGTCCCCAAGAGACCCAGTACTTC.

The CDR3 is CAIKPGQETYEQYF. The CDR3 DNA reads as TGTGCCATCAAACCGGGACAAGAGACCTACGAGCAGTACTTC. V and J are TRBV10-3 and TRBJ2-7; weak D call: TRBD1 (6 bases). Germline CDR1 reads ENHRY; CDR2 reads SYGVKD. Deletions cut 7 bases from V and 2 bases from J, with 15 bases between. This CDR3 region has 14 residues.